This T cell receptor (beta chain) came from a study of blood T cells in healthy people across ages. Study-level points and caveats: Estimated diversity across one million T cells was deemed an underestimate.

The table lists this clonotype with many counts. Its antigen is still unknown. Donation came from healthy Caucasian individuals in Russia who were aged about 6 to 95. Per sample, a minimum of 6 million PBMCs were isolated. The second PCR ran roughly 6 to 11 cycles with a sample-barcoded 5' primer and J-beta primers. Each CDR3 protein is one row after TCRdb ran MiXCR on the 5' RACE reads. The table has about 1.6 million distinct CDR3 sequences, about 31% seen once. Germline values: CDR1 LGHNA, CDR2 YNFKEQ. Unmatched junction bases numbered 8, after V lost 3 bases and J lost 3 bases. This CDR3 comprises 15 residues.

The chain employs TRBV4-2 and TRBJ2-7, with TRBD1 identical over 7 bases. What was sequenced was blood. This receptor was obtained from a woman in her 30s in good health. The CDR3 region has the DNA TGTGCCAGCAGCCAGCCACCTCCAGGGGGCTACGAGCAGTACTTC. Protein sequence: CASSQPPPGGYEQYF.